This TCR beta chain is from a study of blood T cell repertoires in COVID-19. V was shortened by 6 bases and J by 0 bases, with 14 bases between the two germline ends. The germline V gene has CDR1 MNHEY and CDR2 SMNVEV (reference sequence). The CDR3 loop spans 16 amino acids. This clone came up once. TCRdb's copy holds only in-frame clones and misses some; the assay was immunoSEQ multiplex PCR. Among about 94,000 clones listed, approximately 79% were seen once. The V and J genes are TRBV27 and TRBJ1-4; D remains unclear. The sequenced sample consisted of peripheral blood. The TCR sequence derives from a man aged 70 or older with COVID-19, enrolled during active disease. Here the CDR3 DNA reads TGTGCCAGCAGGCGATACGGCGACTCAACTAATGAAAAACTGTTTTTT. Translated, it gives CASRRYGDSTNEKLFF.